The entry below gives a single T cell receptor (beta chain) sequence along with its context. This clone was seen a few times. There is no known antigen for this receptor. Base qualities are not at hand, and no much larger clone is one base apart. CDR1 GTSNPN and CDR2 SVGIG are derived from the germline V gene (reference sequence). Counted from cysteine to phenylalanine, this CDR3 has 13 amino acids. CDR3 DNA is the only sequence kept; it has 39 bases, read in frame from the first base. For this chain, trimming is 5 bases at the V end and 10 bases at the J end, and the number of junction bases without a gene match is 11. Enrolling through a virtual design, the prospective study's participants ranged in age from roughly 18 to 89 years and lived across roughly 23 United States geographic areas. In the prospective study, participants were assigned to cohorts based on the clinical history participants reported in a screening survey and a study questionnaire. Recovered participants in ImmuneRACE Cohort 3 were defined as having two consecutive negative NP/OP PCR tests, clearance from a healthcare professional, or resolution of symptoms. In the prospective study, whole blood, serum and a nasopharyngeal or oropharyngeal swab were collected from each participant by mobile phlebotomists. Additional blood draws and questionnaires over an approximately two-month period could optionally be provided by prospective study participants. Prospective study blood samples were shipped either frozen or at room temperature before DNA extraction.

TCRbeta CDR3 regions were amplified from genomic DNA by means of the immunoSEQ Assay, a bias-controlled multiplex PCR. As for the original processing: Nucleated cell counts per sample were estimated from amplification of reference gene primers within the assay. To quantify the absolute abundance of each unique TCRbeta CDR3 rearrangement, sequence reads were collapsed and filtered. For each sample, productive Simpson clonality was calculated as the square root of Simpson's diversity index over productive rearrangements. TCRdb obtained this table from immuneACCESS and retained in-frame rearrangements with V and J assigned. These tables miss some clones; where compared with another copy, unresolved V genes account for less than half of the shortfall, and the remainder is unexplained. V and J calls plus clone size are reproduced from that table; the DNA served to infer D and trimming. The sample table lists approximately 210,000 clones, around 87% of them with a count of one. About 2.2% of the sample is in the top ten clones.

The record originates from a study of blood T cell repertoires in COVID-19 (dated by TCRdb to the early 2020s). Describing the broader study: Samples from collaborators originated in the United States, Italy and Spain and spanned both the acute and convalescent phases of COVID-19. The prospective study material was composed of cDNA or gDNA derived from T cells, B-cell-depleted T cells, or PBMCs. Subjects who had been exposed to COVID-19, were actively infected with it, or had recovered from it provided the deeply sampled blood TCRbeta repertoires that made up the dataset. The repertoires were made available in a free public database intended to serve as a resource for research on the immune response to SARS-CoV-2. The samples were drawn from two sources: the first 160 participants of the ongoing ImmuneRACE study, and fewer than 1,500 subjects contributed by 6 global collaborators. A de-identified subject ID, COVID-19 status, age in years and sex were almost always included in the sample metadata. Where available, HLA class I and class II types were taken from metadata supplied by the sample provider and were not determined by assay-based typing. What the research found in general, with its limitations: Clinical and demographic metadata were provided uncurated, with the amount varying by source and participant.

The clonotype originates from a woman aged 30 to 39 who had recovered from COVID-19. The rearrangement joined TRBV30 to TRBJ2-7; 10 central nucleotides agree with TRBD2. The sequenced sample consisted of PBMCs or T cells enriched from blood (not recorded which). The CDR3 amino acid sequence is: CAWDKAGGPYQYF. In nucleotides, the sequence is TGTGCCTGGGATAAAGCGGGAGGGCCGTATCAGTACTTC. The reference TRBV30 and TRBJ2-7 proteins fill in what lies around the CDR3, so the full variable domain reads SQTIHQWPATLVQPVGSPLSLECTVEGTSNPNLYWYRQAAGRGLQLLFYSVGIGQISSEVPQNLSASRPQDRQFILSSKKLLLSDSGFYLCAWDKAGGPYQYFGPGTRLTVT.